This T cell receptor (beta chain) was sequenced during a study of blood T cell repertoires in COVID-19 (dated by TCRdb to about 2020). About the full investigation: Collaborator samples came from the United States, Italy and Spain and covered acute and convalescent phases of COVID-19. The repertoires were released in a freely available public database intended as a resource for research on the immune response to SARS-CoV-2. The samples were drawn from the first 160 participants of the ongoing ImmuneRACE study and from 950 to 1,500 subjects provided by 6 global collaborators. The dataset comprised deeply sampled blood TCRbeta repertoires from subjects exposed to, actively infected with, or recovered from COVID-19. Where available, HLA class I and class II types were obtained from metadata supplied by the sample provider rather than from assay-based typing. The prospective study material was composed of cDNA or gDNA derived from T cells, B-cell-depleted T cells, or PBMCs. Nearly every sample came with metadata listing a de-identified subject ID, COVID-19 status, age in years and sex.

TCRbeta CDR3 regions were amplified from genomic DNA using the immunoSEQ Assay, a bias-controlled multiplex PCR. In the source study's methods: Nucleated cell counts per sample were estimated from amplification of reference gene primers within the assay. To quantify the absolute abundance of each unique TCRbeta CDR3 rearrangement, sequence reads were collapsed and filtered. For each sample, productive Simpson clonality was calculated as the square root of Simpson's diversity index over productive rearrangements. TCRdb's version of the immuneACCESS table is confined to in-frame rearrangements and falls short of the full clone set. An unresolved V gene accounts for under half of the shortfall where checked; the remainder is of unknown origin. V, J and clone size are taken as reported in that table, and D and trimming were inferred from the DNA itself. For this sample the table gives some 260,000 clones, of which roughly 88% were detected only once. The ten largest clones take up more than 8.5% of the sample.

For CDR1 and CDR2, the germline V gene lists KGHDR and SFDVKD. V was cut back by 1 base and J by 9 bases, leaving a gap of 12 bases between them. Including cysteine and phenylalanine, the CDR3 has 14 amino acids. Of the read, only the CDR3 DNA is kept; its 42 bases are in frame from base 1. In Seattle, one collaborating source enrolled patients while the infection was active and tracked those patients longitudinally over the course of disease. The collaborating institutions used their own protocols to collect whole blood in K2EDTA tubes. Collaborator samples were shipped for TCRbeta analysis as frozen whole blood, isolated PBMCs, or DNA extracted from either sample type. This clone appeared once. No cognate antigen has been identified for it. Qualities for individual bases were not recorded, and no much larger clone is one base off. Results and caveats for the whole study, not just this receptor: The amount of clinical and demographic metadata varied by source and participant and was provided uncurated.

The rearranged chain carries TRBV24-1 and TRBJ2-1; the D gene is unclear. This clonotype was sampled from an older woman with COVID-19, enrolled during active disease. Material for sequencing was peripheral blood. The CDR3 reads CATSDFPRAAEQFF. The DNA sequence is given as TGTGCCACCAGTGATTTCCCCCGTGCGGCTGAGCAGTTCTTC.